This T cell receptor beta chain was identified during a study of blood T cells in healthy people across ages (dated by TCRdb to about 2015). Regarding the study in general: Template switching captured roughly one uniquely barcoded TCR beta cDNA molecule per two T cells in model experiments. The study measured age-related changes in TCR beta repertoire diversity using deep sequencing normalized with unique cDNA molecular identifiers. The donors were split into four age groups: young (average about 16 years), middle-aged (over 35), aged (62) and long-lived (over 75). Donors of different ages were randomly distributed across sequencing lanes to avoid experimental bias. Two additional independent replicas of 1 million unique cDNA reads from the same blood draw were analyzed for two donors (one aged 18 to 29 and one aged 80 or older).

The approximately 39 donors, aged about 6 to 95 years, were systemically healthy Caucasian individuals from Russia. Each donor gave ten milliliters of peripheral blood, collected into EDTA-treated Vacutainer tubes. Ficoll-Paque density-gradient centrifugation was used to isolate PBMCs, with at least 6 million obtained per sample. Trizol reagent was used to extract total RNA from the PBMCs, yielding at least 5.5 micrograms per sample. The percentages of naive CD45RAhigh/CD27high T cells were determined by flow cytometry on a PBMC aliquot from every donor. Points the paper makes about the study in general: Conclusive comparison of naive and antigen-experienced compartments was prevented by the profiling of bulk unsorted PBMCs. Observed TCR beta diversity per million T cells fell roughly linearly with age, and a significant reduction was already apparent by age about 43. Compared with the aged group, the long-lived group had more naive CD4+ T cells, fewer expanded clones and increased TCR diversity, a pattern suggesting age selection. There was a strong correlation between observed TCR beta diversity and the percentage of naive T cells measured by flow cytometry. Estimates of total diversity from one million sequenced T cells were regarded as lower bounds and underestimates. Because the CMV infection status of the donors was unknown, age-related changes in expanded clonotypes may potentially have been confounded.

CDR1 and CDR2 are read off the germline V gene as MGHDK and SYGVNS. Taken from cysteine to phenylalanine, the CDR3 has 13 residues. Of the read, only the CDR3 DNA is kept; its 39 bases are in frame from base 1. About this clonotype itself: Its antigen is still unknown. No much larger clonotype is one base removed from it; base qualities were not supplied.

Libraries were made using 5' RACE. The sequencer listed for this sample is Illumina HiSeq 2500. A second PCR of roughly 6 to 11 cycles was run with a J-beta primer mix and a sample-barcoded 5' primer. A unique molecular identifier was introduced onto each TCR beta cDNA molecule by a template-switch 5' adaptor carrying 12 random nucleotides. Each sample yielded at least 2.5 million CDR3-containing paired-end reads. All of the RNA was converted into first-strand cDNA using the Mint cDNA synthesis kit, with a TRBC-specific oligonucleotide serving as the primer. After uracil-DNA glycosylase treatment, a first 18-cycle PCR used universal primers M1SS and BC2_uni_R on all cDNA. As for how the authors treated the data: Normalization of each sample was performed by random selection of 1 million high-quality reads, each carrying a distinct molecular identifier. Instead of being binned into consensus sequences, reads that shared molecular identifiers were thrown out. CDR3 identification, clonotype clustering and error correction used MiTCR with a Q25 quality threshold and the strictest error-elimination algorithm. Lower-bound total TCR beta diversity was estimated with a nonparametric unseen species model using Euler transformation. TCRdb's own reprocessing of the public reads used fastp at Q25 and MiXCR and kept productive beta chains. Duplicate CDR3 protein sequences are folded into a single record with the most common DNA and genes. TCRdb, not the authors, supplied the V and J calls. This sample has approximately 1.5 million distinct CDR3 sequences in its table, and about 45% of those were observed once. Under 5% of the sample comes from the top ten.

The chain links TRBV25-1 with TRBJ2-5; TRBD1 is a possible D gene, resting on 5 matching bases. The better agreement between TRBJ2-7 and the DNA end casts doubt on the J call. The sample comprised blood. The clonotype comes from a woman under 30 in good health. The CDR3 reads as follows: CASRDTDSYEQYF. The DNA sequence follows: TGTGCCAGCAGAGACACTGACAGCTACGAGCAGTACTTC.